This TCR beta chain derives from a study of blood T cell repertoires in COVID-19. Study-level background: The United States, Italy and Spain were the sources of the acute and convalescent COVID-19 samples. The analysed material was cDNA or gDNA that came from T cells, B-cell-depleted T cells, or PBMCs.

Trimming removed 2 bases from V and 1 base from J, with 9 bases in between. This CDR3 has 16 residues. Germline V lookup: CDR1 MNHEY, CDR2 SVGAGI. In the original analysis: Reference gene primer amplification gave estimated nucleated cell counts. Libraries were prepared by immunoSEQ multiplex PCR; TCRdb keeps only in-frame clonotypes and omits some of them. That table is the source of V, J and clone size, and D and trimming were worked out from the DNA. In the table there are 60,000 to 85,000 clones, around 83% of which are singletons. The sequenced sample consisted of peripheral blood. This TCR was recovered from an elderly man with acute or convalescent COVID-19. V is TRBV6-5 and J is TRBJ1-6, with D possibly being TRBD1 (5 bases). The CDR3 coding sequence is TGTGCCAGCAGTTACGGCAGGGTATCCTATAATTCACCCCTCCACTTT. It yields the protein CASSYGRVSYNSPLHF.